The TCR beta chain under discussion was sequenced for a study of T cell responses to AZD1222 COVID-19 vaccine. Across the whole study: Pooled together were second doses at about 4 or about 12 weeks. General study findings and limits: Mostly white British, mostly female donors; authors suggested clonal diversity may be underestimated. Nearly half of the spike-specific TCRs reportedly recognize variant regions that carry no mutations.

The CDR3 loop spans 12 amino acids. Trimming removed 6 bases at V and 10 bases at J, with 16 bases between. In the case of this clone: Antigen: not known.

Sequencing used immunoSEQ multiplex PCR; TCRdb keeps in-frame clones, though not all of them. The data contain some 170,000 clones, approximately 92% of them singletons. This TCR was recovered from an adult in good health. The specimen comprised peripheral blood, sampled on day 0 of AZD1222 vaccination. The chain has TRBV12-3 or TRBV12-4 and TRBJ2-7; tentatively, D is TRBD1 or TRBD2 (5 bases each). CDR3 coding DNA: TGTGCCAGCAGCCCTCGGGACCGCGTACAGTACTTC. The encoded protein is CASSPRDRVQYF.